This T cell receptor beta chain was sequenced in a study of T cells in Graves' hyperthyroidism and ophthalmopathy. Study-level points and caveats: Researchers found most expanded thyroid clonotypes above 0.001 in blood as well.

Over 18 months, lack of ophthalmopathy progression marked Graves' hyperthyroidism as stable. It was uncontrolled infection, other autoimmune disease, pregnancy or lactation that excluded patients. About this clonotype itself: The antigen is unknown.

The CDR3 consists of 15 residues. Trimming took 4 bases from V and 5 from J; bases not matched to a gene: 6. CDR1 is SEHNR, CDR2 FQNEAQ, per germline (reference sequence). Amplified TCR beta CDR3 regions came from RNA transcripts. The TCR CDR3 first-round RT-PCR relied on the HTBI primer set. A single record per CDR3 protein comes from TCRdb applying MiXCR to the multiplex PCR reads. Of 600,000 to 800,000 distinct CDR3 sequences listed, approximately 36% are singletons. Sequencing input: blood. The gene calls are TRBV7-9 and TRBJ2-5; 11 bases map to TRBD1. The sequence derives from a woman aged 40 to 50 with Graves' hyperthyroidism. The CDR3 nucleotides read TGTGCCAGCAGCTCATGGGACAGGGGGTTTGAGACCCAGTACTTC. Translation gives CASSSWDRGFETQYF.